This TCR beta chain was identified in a study of cytomegalovirus exposure and HLA in healthy donors. Study findings and constraints: Previous analysis showed most TCR beta V segments were productive about 87% or about 30% of the time. Later genetic work tied a missense DCLRE1C variant to beta-chain V and J trimming. In a later analysis, HLA-associated beta chains showed higher expansion and lower generation probabilities than comparable chains.

The trim removed 6 bases at V and 8 bases at J, leaving 12 bases unmatched. Germline lookup yields CDR1 MRHNA and CDR2 SNTAGT. The CDR3 runs 14 residues. Of note for this clone: Its specificity is not known.

The PCR used 60 Vbeta and 13 Jbeta primers. Clones were read by immunoSEQ multiplex PCR, and TCRdb kept only the in-frame ones, dropping some. The sample has 150,000 to 200,000 clones; approximately 65% are singletons. Sequenced: PBMCs. This chain links TRBV6-4 with TRBJ1-1, with 7 bases aligning to TRBD1. This TCR derives from a man in his forties or fifties in good health and CMV-seronegative. The DNA of the CDR3 is TGTGCCAGCAGAGATTCGGACAGGTCGAAAGAAGCTTTCTTT. It specifies CASRDSDRSKEAFF.